The 10 T cell receptor beta chains in this list originate from one sample, sequenced in a study of T-cell memory formation after mild COVID-19. TCRdb itself ran the 5' RACE reads through MiXCR, one entry per CDR3 protein. The sample lists roughly 120,000 distinct CDR3 sequences; approximately 21% were seen once. Sequencing was done on a sample of PBMCs or a T cell subset sorted from them (not recorded which). The receptors shown here come from a man younger than 35 who had mild COVID-19 (a few samples of this study predate the infection). Cell type and time point are not known.

The table lists this clonotype with many counts. This chain uses TRBV5-4 with TRBJ1-2; TRBD1 aligns across 8 bases. V was pared by 0 bases and J by 4 bases, with 2 bases of the junction left unmatched. Germline-derived CDR1 and CDR2 are SGHNT and YYREEE (reference sequence). This CDR3 region has 14 residues. The chain's CDR3 is CASSLGQGSYGYTF. The CDR3 bases are TGTGCCAGCAGCTTGGGACAGGGGAGCTATGGCTACACCTTC.

The chain combines TRBV20-1 with TRBJ1-2, with 8 bases lining up with TRBD1. The CDR3 length is 15 residues. CDR1 is DFQATT, CDR2 SNEGSKA, per germline (reference sequence). V lost 0 bases, J lost 4 bases, and 7 bases stayed unmatched. CDR3 in amino acids: CSARETGDPSYGYTF. The DNA of the CDR3 is TGCAGTGCTAGAGAGACAGGGGATCCTAGCTATGGCTACACCTTC.

This sequence joins TRBV4-3 and TRBJ2-1; 9 bases match TRBD2. The germline CDR1 and CDR2 sequences are LGHNA and YSLEER. The V segment lost 1 base and the J segment 4 bases; nucleotides outside the gene matches: 8. The CDR3 consists of 17 residues. The CDR3 DNA is TGCGCCAGCAGCCAAGGTAGCGGGGGAGGGGTATACAATGAGCAGTTCTTC. Its translation: CASSQGSGGGVYNEQFF.

The chain employs TRBV4-1 and TRBJ1-5; TRBD1 is a possible D gene (6 bases). The V gene's germline CDR1 is MGHRA and CDR2 YSYEKL. The CDR3 loop spans 15 amino acids. V was clipped by 0 bases and J by 4 bases, with 10 bases between them. The CDR3 sequence is CASSQDGRGNQPQHF. In nucleotides, the CDR3 is TGCGCCAGCAGCCAAGACGGCAGGGGAAATCAGCCCCAGCATTTT.

J is TRBJ2-1 and V is TRBV4-2, with D maybe TRBD1 (6 bases). The CDR3 runs 13 residues. Per germline, CDR1 LGHNA and CDR2 YNFKEQ. Trimming stripped 0 bases from V and 14 bases from J, with 14 bases between. This chain's CDR3 is CASSQDPDSIKFF. The CDR3 DNA follows: TGTGCCAGCAGCCAAGACCCGGACAGCATTAAGTTCTTC.

This clonotype showed up just a few times. The DNA for the CDR3 is TGTGCCAGCAGTTGGGGGGGTGGTCCCACCTTC. This codes for CASSWGGGPTF. The rearrangement uses TRBV12-3 or TRBV12-4 and TRBJ1-2; TRBD1 is a possible D gene (5 bases). Trimming removed 4 bases from V and 13 bases from J, with 13 bases in between. The CDR3 length is 11 residues.

The rearrangement uses TRBV9 and TRBJ2-3; TRBD1 agrees at 7 bases. CDR3 length: 14 amino acids. V shed 2 bases, J shed 6 bases, and the junction held 6 bases outside the gene matches. Germline V gene lookup returns CDR1 SGDLS and CDR2 YYNGEE. CDR3: CASSVGQDGDTQYF. In DNA, the CDR3 is TGTGCCAGCAGCGTTGGACAGGACGGGGATACGCAGTATTTT.

The chain has TRBV12-3 or TRBV12-4 and TRBJ2-7; D gene unclear. Trimming took 0 bases from V and 0 from J, leaving 9 bases between them. The CDR3 loop spans 15 amino acids. In DNA, the CDR3 is TGTGCCAGCAGTTTAGCGCTTGGCCGCTCCTACGAGCAGTACTTC. Translated: CASSLALGRSYEQYF.

This clonotype came up a few times. The chain recombines TRBV20-1 with TRBJ1-6; a possible D gene is TRBD1 (5 bases). The germline V gene has CDR1 DFQATT and CDR2 SNEGSKA (reference sequence). The CDR3 consists of 15 residues. Trimming pared 0 bases from V and 4 bases from J, leaving 10 bases between. Here the CDR3 DNA reads TGCAGTGCTAGAGATAAGGCAGGGTATAATTCACCCCTCCACTTT. Translating gives CSARDKAGYNSPLHF.

This chain joins TRBV5-1 and TRBJ2-3; possible D gene TRBD2, 6 bases. The V gene's germline CDR1 is SGHRS and CDR2 YFSETQ. Trimming removed 8 bases from V and 1 base from J, with 14 bases in between. This CDR3 is built from 14 residues. The CDR3 coding sequence is TGCGCCAGTTTCGGGGAGGCCGGCACAGATACGCAGTATTTT. Its translation is CASFGEAGTDTQYF.